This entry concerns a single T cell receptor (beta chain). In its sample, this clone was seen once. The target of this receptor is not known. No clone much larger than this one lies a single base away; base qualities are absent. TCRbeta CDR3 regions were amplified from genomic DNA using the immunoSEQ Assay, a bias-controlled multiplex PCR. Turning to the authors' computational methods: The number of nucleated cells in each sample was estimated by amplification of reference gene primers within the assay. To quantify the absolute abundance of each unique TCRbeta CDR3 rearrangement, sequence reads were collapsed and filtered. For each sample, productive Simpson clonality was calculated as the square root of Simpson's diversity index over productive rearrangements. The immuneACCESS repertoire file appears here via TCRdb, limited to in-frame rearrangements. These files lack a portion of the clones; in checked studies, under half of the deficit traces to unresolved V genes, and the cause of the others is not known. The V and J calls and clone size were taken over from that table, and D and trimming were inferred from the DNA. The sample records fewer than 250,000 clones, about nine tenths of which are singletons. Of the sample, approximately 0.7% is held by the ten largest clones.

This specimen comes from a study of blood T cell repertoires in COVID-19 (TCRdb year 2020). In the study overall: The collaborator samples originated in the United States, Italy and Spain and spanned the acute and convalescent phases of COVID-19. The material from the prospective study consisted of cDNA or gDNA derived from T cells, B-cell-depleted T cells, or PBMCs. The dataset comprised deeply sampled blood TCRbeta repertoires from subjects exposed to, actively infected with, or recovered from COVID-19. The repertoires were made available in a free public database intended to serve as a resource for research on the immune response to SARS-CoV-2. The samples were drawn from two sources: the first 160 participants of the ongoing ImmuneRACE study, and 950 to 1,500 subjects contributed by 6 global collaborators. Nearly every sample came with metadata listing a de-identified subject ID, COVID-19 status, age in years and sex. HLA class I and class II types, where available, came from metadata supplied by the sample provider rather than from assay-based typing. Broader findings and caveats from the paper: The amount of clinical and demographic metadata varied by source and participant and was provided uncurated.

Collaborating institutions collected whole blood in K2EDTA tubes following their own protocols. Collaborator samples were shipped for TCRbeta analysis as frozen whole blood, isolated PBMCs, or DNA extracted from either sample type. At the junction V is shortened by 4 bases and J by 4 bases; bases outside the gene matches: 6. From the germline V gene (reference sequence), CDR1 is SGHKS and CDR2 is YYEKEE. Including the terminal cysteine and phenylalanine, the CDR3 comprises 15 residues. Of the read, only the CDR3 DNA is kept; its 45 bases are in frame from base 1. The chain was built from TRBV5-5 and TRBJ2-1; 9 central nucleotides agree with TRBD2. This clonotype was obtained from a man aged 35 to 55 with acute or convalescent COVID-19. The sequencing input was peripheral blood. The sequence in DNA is TGTGCCAGCAGCAAACCGGGACTAGCTTACAATGAGCAGTTCTTC. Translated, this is CASSKPGLAYNEQFF. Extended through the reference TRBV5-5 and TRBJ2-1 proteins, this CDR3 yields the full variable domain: DAGVTQSPTHLIKTRGQQVTLRCSPISGHKSVSWYQQVLGQGPQFIFQYYEKEERGRGNFPDRFSARQFPNYSSELNVNALLLGDSALYLCASSKPGLAYNEQFFGPGTRLTVL.